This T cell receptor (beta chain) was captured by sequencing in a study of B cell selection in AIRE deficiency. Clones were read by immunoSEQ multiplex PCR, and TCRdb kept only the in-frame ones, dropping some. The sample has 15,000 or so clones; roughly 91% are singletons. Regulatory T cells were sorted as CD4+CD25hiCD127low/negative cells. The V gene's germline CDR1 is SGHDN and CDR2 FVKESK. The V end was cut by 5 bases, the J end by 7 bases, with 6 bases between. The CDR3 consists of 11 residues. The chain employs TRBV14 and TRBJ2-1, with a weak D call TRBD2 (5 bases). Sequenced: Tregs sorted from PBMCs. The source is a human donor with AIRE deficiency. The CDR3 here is CASSRTNEQFF. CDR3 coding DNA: TGTGCCAGCAGCAGGACTAATGAGCAGTTCTTC.